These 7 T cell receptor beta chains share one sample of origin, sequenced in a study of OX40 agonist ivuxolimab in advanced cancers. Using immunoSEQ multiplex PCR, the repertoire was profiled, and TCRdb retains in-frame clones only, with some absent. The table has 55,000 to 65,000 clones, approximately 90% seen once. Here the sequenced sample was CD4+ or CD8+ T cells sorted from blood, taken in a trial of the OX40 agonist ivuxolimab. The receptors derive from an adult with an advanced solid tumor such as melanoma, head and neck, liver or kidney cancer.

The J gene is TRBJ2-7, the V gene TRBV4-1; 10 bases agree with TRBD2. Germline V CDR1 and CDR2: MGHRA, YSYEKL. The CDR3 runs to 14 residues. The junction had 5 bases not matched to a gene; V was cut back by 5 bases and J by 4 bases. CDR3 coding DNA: TGCGCCAGCAGCGTTCGGACTAGCGGTTACGAGCAGTACGTC. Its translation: CASSVRTSGYEQYV.

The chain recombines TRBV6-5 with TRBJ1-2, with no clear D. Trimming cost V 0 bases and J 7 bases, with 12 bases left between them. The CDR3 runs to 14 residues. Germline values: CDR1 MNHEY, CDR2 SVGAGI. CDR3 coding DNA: TGTGCCAGCAGTTACTCGAACGGCCATCTTGGCTACACCTTC. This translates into CASSYSNGHLGYTF.

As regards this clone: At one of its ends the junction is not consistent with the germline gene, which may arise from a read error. The CDR3 reads CASSLVAGDYNGQFF. CDR3 sequence (DNA): TGTGCCAGCAGCTTAGTAGCGGGGGACTACAATGGGCAGTTCTTC. The genes are TRBV7-3 and TRBJ2-1, with TRBD2 matching 9 bases. Germline-derived CDR1 and CDR2 are SGHTA and FQGTGA. The CDR3 spans 15 residues.

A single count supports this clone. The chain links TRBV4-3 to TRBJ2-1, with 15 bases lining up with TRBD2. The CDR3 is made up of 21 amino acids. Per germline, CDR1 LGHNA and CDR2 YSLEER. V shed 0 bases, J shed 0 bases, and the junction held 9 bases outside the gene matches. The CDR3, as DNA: TGCGCCAGCAGCCAAGATGCCGGACTAGCGGGGGGGGTAATCTCCTACAATGAGCAGTTCTTC. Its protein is CASSQDAGLAGGVISYNEQFF.

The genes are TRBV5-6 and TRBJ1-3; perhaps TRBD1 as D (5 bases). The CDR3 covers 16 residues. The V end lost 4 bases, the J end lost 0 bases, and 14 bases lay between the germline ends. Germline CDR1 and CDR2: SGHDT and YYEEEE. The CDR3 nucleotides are TGTGCCAGCAGCCTAAGGACACAAGTCTCTGGAAACACCATATATTTT. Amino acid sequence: CASSLRTQVSGNTIYF.

Here the CDR3 reads CAWSWEGGNYGYTF. CDR3 sequence (DNA): TGTGCCTGGAGTTGGGAGGGTGGGAACTATGGCTACACCTTC. This chain links TRBV30 with TRBJ1-2; D remains ambiguous. Germline assignment: CDR1 GTSNPN and CDR2 SVGIG (reference sequence). CDR3 length: 14 amino acids. The V end was cut by 2 bases, the J end by 2 bases, with 12 bases between. The full variable domain, its missing parts supplied by reference TRBV30 and TRBJ1-2, is SQTIHQWPATLVQPVGSPLSLECTVEGTSNPNLYWYRQAAGRGLQLLFYSVGIGQISSEVPQNLSASRPQDRQFILSSKKLLLSDSGFYLCAWSWEGGNYGYTFGSGTRLTVV.

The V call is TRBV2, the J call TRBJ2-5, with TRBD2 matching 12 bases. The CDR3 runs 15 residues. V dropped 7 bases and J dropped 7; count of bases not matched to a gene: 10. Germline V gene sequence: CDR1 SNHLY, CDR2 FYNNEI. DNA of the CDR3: TGTGCCAGCACGGCTAGCGGGGGGGGCTTAGGGACCCAGTACTTC. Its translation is CASTASGGGLGTQYF.